What follows are 31 T cell receptor beta chains derived from one specimen sequenced in a study of shared clonotypes between healthy human individuals. This table comes from immunoSEQ multiplex PCR, and its TCRdb copy is limited to in-frame clones, with some not included. The sample has 1 million to 1.2 million clones; approximately 77% are singletons. The sample was memory CD4+ T cells from PBMCs. Subset: CD45RA-negative fraction. All receptors come from a young man in good health. Some clones in this sample may be carry-over from other donors' samples.

This chain joins TRBV6-1 and TRBJ1-5, with a weak D call TRBD1 (5 bases). CDR3 length: 11 residues. V lost 3 bases and J lost 15, with 12 bases in between. CDR1 is MNHNS and CDR2 is SASEGT in the germline V gene. The CDR3 DNA is TGTGCCAGCAGTGACGTCCGGGACGGGCATTTT. Residues: CASSDVRDGHF.

The CDR3 spells CASSLAVGIQETQYF. The DNA for the CDR3 is TGCGCCAGCAGCTTGGCCGTTGGGATACAAGAGACCCAGTACTTC. This chain uses TRBV5-1 with TRBJ2-5; no reliable D call. Trimming cost V 0 bases and J 2 bases, with 11 bases left between them. This CDR3 comprises 15 residues. Per germline, CDR1 SGHRS and CDR2 YFSETQ.

This chain uses TRBV7-6 with TRBJ2-7; possibly TRBD2 for D (6 bases). Trimming took 2 bases from V and 9 from J, leaving 11 bases between them. Germline V gene data show CDR1 as SGHVS and CDR2 as FNYEAQ. This CDR3 contains 12 residues. CDR3 sequence reads: CASSLTQGGQYF. The CDR3, as DNA: TGTGCCAGCAGCTTAACTCAGGGAGGGCAGTACTTC. The whole variable domain, filled in from reference TRBV7-6 and TRBJ2-7, reads GAGVSQSPRYKVTKRGQDVALRCDPISGHVSLYWYRQALGQGPEFLTYFNYEAQQDKSGLPNDRFSAERPEGSISTLTIQRTEQRDSAMYRCASSLTQGGQYFGPGTRLTVT.

The chain has TRBV19 and TRBJ2-1, with D possibly being TRBD1 (6 bases). Trimming pared 5 bases from V and 0 bases from J, leaving 11 bases between. The CDR3 runs 15 residues. Per the germline V gene, CDR1 is LNHDA and CDR2 is SQIVND (reference sequence). This chain's CDR3 is CASSLEGDSYNEQFF. The CDR3 bases are TGTGCCAGTAGTCTCGAGGGGGACTCCTACAATGAGCAGTTCTTC. The variable domain in full, completed from reference TRBV19 and TRBJ2-1, reads DGGITQSPKYLFRKEGQNVTLSCEQNLNHDAMYWYRQDPGQGLRLIYYSQIVNDFQKGDIAEGYSVSREKKESFPLTVTSAQKNPTAFYLCASSLEGDSYNEQFFGPGTRLTVL.

The V gene is TRBV7-2, the J gene TRBJ2-5; D may be TRBD2 (6 bases). V lost 4 bases and J 5 bases, leaving 14 bases between the germline ends. The CDR3 has 14 residues. Germline CDR1 and CDR2: SGHTA and FQGNSA. CDR3 region: CASSSRGTGETQYF. CDR3 coding DNA: TGTGCCAGCAGCTCCCGTGGGACTGGGGAGACCCAGTACTTC.

The chain has TRBV9 and TRBJ2-5; 11 bases line up with TRBD2. This CDR3 has 15 amino acids. V was pared by 3 bases and J by 1 base, with 2 bases of the junction left unmatched. CDR1 is SGDLS, CDR2 YYNGEE, per germline. The CDR3 coding sequence is TGTGCCAGCAGCGGACTAGCGGGACCCCAAGAGACCCAGTACTTC. It codes for CASSGLAGPQETQYF.

This chain joins TRBV13 and TRBJ2-7, with a possible D match to TRBD1 (6 bases). The germline V gene encodes CDR1 PRHDT and CDR2 FYEKMQ (reference sequence). V lost 4 bases and J 7 bases, leaving 17 bases between the germline ends. This CDR3 comprises 14 residues. CDR3 bases: TGTGCCAGCAGCTCCCGACAGGAGTGGAATGAGCAGTACTTC. Residues: CASSSRQEWNEQYF.

The chain has TRBV6-6 and TRBJ1-4; D gene uncertain. Germline V gene data show CDR1 as MNHNY and CDR2 as SVGAGI (reference sequence). The CDR3 consists of 13 residues. V was trimmed by 6 bases and J by 5 bases, leaving 10 bases between them. CDR3 protein: CASRARMNEKLFF. Here the CDR3 DNA reads TGTGCCAGCAGAGCCAGGATGAATGAAAAACTGTTTTTT.

J is TRBJ2-5 and V is TRBV28; tentative D call: TRBD2 (5 bases). CDR1 is MDHEN and CDR2 is SYDVKM in the germline V gene. The V and J ends lost 6 bases and 2 bases respectively, with 7 bases between them. The CDR3 spans 12 residues. The CDR3 is CASSGVQETQYF. The DNA for the CDR3 is TGTGCCAGCAGCGGGGTTCAAGAGACCCAGTACTTC.

The chain employs TRBV15 and TRBJ1-5; D not certain. V was trimmed by 0 bases and J by 5 bases, leaving 8 bases between them. This CDR3 has 14 amino acids. CDR1 and CDR2 (germline): LNHNV, YYDKDF (reference sequence). CDR3 loop: CATSREGGYQPQHF. CDR3 DNA sequence: TGTGCCACCAGCAGAGAAGGAGGGTATCAGCCCCAGCATTTT.

This clone was detected ten times or more. The identical CDR3 is also encoded by other nucleotide sequences in the sample. The chain couples TRBV6-6 to TRBJ2-3, with D possibly TRBD2 on 6 matching bases. CDR1 and CDR2 from the germline V gene are MNHNY and SVGAGI (reference sequence). The CDR3 runs to 14 residues. Trimming shortened V by 2 bases and J by 1 base, and 7 bases separated the two germline ends. The CDR3 DNA sequence: TGTGCCAGCAGTTACAGGGAGGGCACAGATACGCAGTATTTT. This translates into CASSYREGTDTQYF.

The chain's CDR3 is CASIIRTSSTDTQYF. DNA for the CDR3: TGTGCCAGCATCATCAGGACATCAAGCACAGATACGCAGTATTTT. This chain links TRBV6-6 with TRBJ2-3; possibly TRBD1 for D (5 bases). Germline V gives CDR1 MNHNY, CDR2 SVGAGI (reference sequence). Trimming took off 7 bases at V and 0 bases at J, with 14 bases between the two ends. The CDR3 has 15 residues.

The rearrangement joins TRBV5-1 to TRBJ2-3; 7 positions agree with TRBD2. Germline values: CDR1 SGHRS, CDR2 YFSETQ. After removal of 2 bases from V and 0 bases from J, the junction contained 6 bases not matched to a gene. This CDR3 is 16 amino acids long. DNA of the CDR3: TGCGCCAGCAGCTTACTAGCGCCCTCAAGCACAGATACGCAGTATTTT. Its translation is CASSLLAPSSTDTQYF.

This clone was seen more than once but under ten times. The V and J genes are TRBV29-1 and TRBJ2-3, with D perhaps matching TRBD2 (5 bases). The CDR3 is 15 amino acids. Germline lookup yields CDR1 SQVTM and CDR2 ANQGSEA. Trimming removed 4 bases from V and 0 bases from J, with 14 bases in between. The CDR3 here is CSVAGFEISTDTQYF. The CDR3 DNA reads as TGCAGCGTTGCGGGATTTGAAATTAGCACAGATACGCAGTATTTT.

The V and J genes are TRBV5-1 and TRBJ2-5; 9 nucleotides line up with TRBD1. Germline values: CDR1 SGHRS, CDR2 YFSETQ. V lost 3 bases and J lost 3; bases outside the gene matches: 3. The CDR3 totals 14 residues. The CDR3 coding sequence is TGCGCCAGCAGCTGGGGACAGGGAGAAGAGACCCAGTACTTC. Translated, it gives CASSWGQGEETQYF.

This chain uses TRBV2 with TRBJ2-6; weak D call: TRBD1 (6 bases). The CDR3 has 16 amino acids. V was trimmed by 6 bases and J by 0 bases, leaving 12 bases between them. CDR1 and CDR2 from the germline V gene are SNHLY and FYNNEI. The CDR3, as DNA: TGTGCCAGCAGGGCAAACAGGGCCTCTGGGGCCAACGTCCTGACTTTC. It codes for CASRANRASGANVLTF.

This clone was counted a single time. This chain connects TRBV29-1 to TRBJ1-1; 9 nucleotides line up with TRBD1. V was pared by 7 bases and J by 11 bases, with 11 bases of the junction left unmatched. Germline V gives CDR1 SQVTM, CDR2 ANQGSEA. There are 12 residues in the CDR3. CDR3 region: CSGATGGKGAFF. Written as DNA, the CDR3 is TGCAGCGGGGCCACAGGGGGCAAAGGGGCTTTCTTT. The full variable domain, completed using reference TRBV29-1 and TRBJ1-1, is SAVISQKPSRDICQRGTSLTIQCQVDSQVTMMFWYRQQPGQSLTLIATANQGSEATYESGFVIDKFPISRPNLTFSTLTVSNMSPEDSSIYLCSGATGGKGAFFGQGTRLTVV.

The rearrangement uses TRBV28 and TRBJ1-3; 8 bases line up with TRBD1. The CDR3 spans 14 residues. In germline, CDR1 is MDHEN, CDR2 SYDVKM. The ends lost 8 bases at V and 4 bases at J; junction bases unmatched: 7. The CDR3 sequence is CASAGQGSGNTIYF. Written as DNA, the CDR3 is TGTGCCAGCGCCGGACAGGGTTCGGGAAACACCATATATTTT.

This clone has at least ten counts. A read error may account for a junction end that differs from germline. This rearrangement joins TRBV9 to TRBJ2-7; weak D call: TRBD2 (6 bases). The germline gives CDR1 SGDLS, CDR2 YYNGEE. The CDR3 is 15 residues long. This chain's CDR3 is CASSVGSGPSHEQYF. DNA for the CDR3: TGTGCCAGCAGCGTAGGAAGCGGGCCCTCCCACGAGCAGTACTTC.

CDR3 sequence reads: CASSQDLRGDTEAFF. For the CDR3, the DNA is TGCGCCAGCAGCCAAGATCTTCGGGGTGACACTGAAGCTTTCTTT. V and J are TRBV4-1 and TRBJ1-1; no clear D. The CDR3 runs 15 residues. With 0 bases removed from V and 3 bases from J, the gap between germline ends came to 11 bases. Germline V lookup: CDR1 MGHRA, CDR2 YSYEKL.

This chain joins TRBV5-1 and TRBJ2-2, with D perhaps TRBD2 (7 bases). Germline assignment: CDR1 SGHRS and CDR2 YFSETQ. There are 15 residues in the CDR3. V lost 5 bases to trimming and J lost 6 bases, with 17 bases between them. This CDR3 reads CASRAGASFPGELFF. As DNA, the CDR3 is TGCGCCAGCAGGGCGGGGGCTTCTTTCCCCGGGGAGCTGTTTTTT.

This chain uses TRBV7-3 with TRBJ2-1, with 11 bases identical to TRBD2. The ends lost 5 bases at V and 2 bases at J; junction bases unmatched: 11. CDR1 and CDR2 from the germline V gene are SGHTA and FQGTGA. CDR3 length equals 18 residues. CDR3: CASSPQGGLAATYNEQFF. The CDR3 region has the DNA TGTGCCAGCAGCCCCCAGGGGGGACTAGCGGCCACCTACAATGAGCAGTTCTTC.

The CDR3 DNA sequence: TGCGCCAGCAGCACCGGGCCACTCGGAGATACGCAGTATTTT. This sequence encodes CASSTGPLGDTQYF. The rearrangement joins TRBV5-1 to TRBJ2-3; D is undetermined. Trimming pared 4 bases from V and 5 bases from J, leaving 14 bases between. CDR3 length: 14 amino acids. The germline V gene encodes CDR1 SGHRS and CDR2 YFSETQ.

This clone has more than one count but fewer than ten. J is TRBJ2-7 and V is TRBV28; D possibly corresponds to TRBD2 (5 bases). The CDR3 is made up of 13 amino acids. Germline V lookup: CDR1 MDHEN, CDR2 SYDVKM. The V end lost 5 bases, the J end lost 0 bases, and 8 bases lay between the germline ends. The CDR3 DNA reads TGTGCCAGCAGTCCCGGGAACTCCTACGAGCAGTACTTC. Protein: CASSPGNSYEQYF.

This rearrangement joins TRBV27 to TRBJ2-2; D uncertain. Trimming shortened V by 5 bases and J by 4 bases, and 17 bases separated the two germline ends. The CDR3 sequence is 16 residues long. The V gene's germline CDR1 is MNHEY and CDR2 SMNVEV (reference sequence). The CDR3 is CASSTLERDPTGELFF. DNA for the CDR3: TGTGCCAGCAGTACCCTCGAGAGAGACCCCACCGGGGAGCTGTTTTTT.

The rearrangement joins TRBV29-1 to TRBJ2-1, with D perhaps matching TRBD2 (5 bases). Trimming took off 7 bases at V and 0 bases at J, with 13 bases between the two ends. In germline, CDR1 is SQVTM, CDR2 ANQGSEA. The CDR3 is made up of 14 amino acids. The CDR3 reads CSAPTSYSYNEQFF. The CDR3 DNA reads as TGCAGCGCTCCAACTAGTTACTCCTACAATGAGCAGTTCTTC.

This sequence joins TRBV21-1 and TRBJ2-5; the table assigns TRBD1, which was not confirmed against the DNA. TRBV21-1 is deemed a pseudogene. CDR3 length: 16 residues. This CDR3 reads CASSPATDSGVETQYF. CDR3 nucleotide sequence: TGTGCCAGCAGCCCAGCTACCGACAGTGGTGTTGAGACCCAGTACTTC.

About this clone itself: This same CDR3 is encoded by further DNA sequences in the sample. This chain uses TRBV5-1 with TRBJ2-5; TRBD2 agrees at 10 bases. From germline, CDR1 is SGHRS and CDR2 YFSETQ. V dropped 4 bases and J dropped 3; count of bases not matched to a gene: 3. This CDR3 is built from 14 residues. The CDR3 loop is CASSTGLAEETQYF. CDR3 coding DNA: TGCGCCAGCAGCACCGGACTAGCGGAAGAGACCCAGTACTTC. Variable domain in full (rest from reference TRBV5-1 and TRBJ2-5): KAGVTQTPRYLIKTRGQQVTLSCSPISGHRSVSWYQQTPGQGLQFLFEYFSETQRNKGNFPGRFSGRQFSNSRSEMNVSTLELGDSALYLCASSTGLAEETQYFGPGTRLLVL.

The chain carries TRBV30 and TRBJ2-7; 9 bases line up with TRBD1. V lost 5 bases to trimming and J lost 5 bases; unmatched junction nucleotides: 10. This CDR3 contains 14 residues. Germline CDR1 is GTSNPN and CDR2 is SVGIG (reference sequence). This CDR3 is CAWDSGTGTHEQYF. CDR3 nucleotide sequence: TGTGCCTGGGACTCCGGGACAGGGACCCACGAGCAGTACTTC. Full variable domain (rest looked up from reference TRBV30 and TRBJ2-7): SQTIHQWPATLVQPVGSPLSLECTVEGTSNPNLYWYRQAAGRGLQLLFYSVGIGQISSEVPQNLSASRPQDRQFILSSKKLLLSDSGFYLCAWDSGTGTHEQYFGPGTRLTVT.

J is TRBJ2-7 and V is TRBV28; no definite D call. The germline V gene encodes CDR1 MDHEN and CDR2 SYDVKM. The ends were cut back, 6 bases at V and 5 bases at J, with 11 bases in the middle. This CDR3 spans 12 amino acids. In DNA form, the CDR3 reads TGTGCCAGCAGGTCGAATTTCCACGAGCAGTACTTC. Translated: CASRSNFHEQYF.

With regard to this clone: Other nucleotide sequences in the sample specify the same CDR3. The chain has TRBV28 and TRBJ1-2, with TRBD1 identical over 9 bases. There are 13 residues in the CDR3. With V trimmed by 6 bases and J by 4 bases, 3 bases remained unmatched. Germline CDR1 MDHEN, CDR2 SYDVKM. CDR3 bases: TGTGCCAGCAGCCGGGACAGGGTCTATGGCTACACCTTC. This encodes CASSRDRVYGYTF.